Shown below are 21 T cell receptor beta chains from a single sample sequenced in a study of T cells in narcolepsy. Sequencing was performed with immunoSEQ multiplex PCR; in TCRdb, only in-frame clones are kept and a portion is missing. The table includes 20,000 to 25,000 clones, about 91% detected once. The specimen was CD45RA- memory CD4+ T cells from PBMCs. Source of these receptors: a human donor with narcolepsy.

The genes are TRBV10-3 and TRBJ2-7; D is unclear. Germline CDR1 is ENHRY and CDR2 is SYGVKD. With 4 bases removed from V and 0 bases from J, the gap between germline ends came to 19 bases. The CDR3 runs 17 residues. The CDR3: CAISGSDMGFFSYEQYF. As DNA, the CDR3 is TGTGCCATCAGTGGGTCAGATATGGGTTTTTTCTCCTACGAGCAGTACTTC.

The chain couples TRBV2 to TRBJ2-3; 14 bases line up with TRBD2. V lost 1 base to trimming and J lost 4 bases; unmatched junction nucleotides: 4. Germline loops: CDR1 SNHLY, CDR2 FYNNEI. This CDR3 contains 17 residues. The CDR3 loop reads CASSEGTSGRRSDTQYF. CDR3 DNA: TGTGCCAGCAGTGAAGGGACTAGCGGGAGGAGGTCAGATACGCAGTATTTT. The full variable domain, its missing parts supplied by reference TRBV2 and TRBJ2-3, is EPEVTQTPSHQVTQMGQEVILRCVPISNHLYFYWYRQILGQKVEFLVSFYNNEISEKSEIFDDQFSVERPDGSNFTLKIRSTKLEDSAMYFCASSEGTSGRRSDTQYFGPGTRLTVL.

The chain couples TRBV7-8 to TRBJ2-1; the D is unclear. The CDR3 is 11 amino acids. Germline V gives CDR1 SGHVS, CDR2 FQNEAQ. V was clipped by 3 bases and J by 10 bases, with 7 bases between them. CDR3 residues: CASSLQEEQFF. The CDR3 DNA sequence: TGTGCCAGCAGCTTGCAAGAAGAGCAGTTCTTC.

The CDR3: CASRRQFTGELFF. CDR3 bases: TGTGCCAGCAGAAGACAGTTCACCGGGGAGCTGTTTTTT. This chain uses TRBV6-5 with TRBJ2-2; maybe TRBD1 (5 bases). V lost 6 bases and J lost 4, with 9 bases in between. The CDR3 spans 13 residues. The germline CDR1 and CDR2 sequences are MNHEY and SVGAGI.

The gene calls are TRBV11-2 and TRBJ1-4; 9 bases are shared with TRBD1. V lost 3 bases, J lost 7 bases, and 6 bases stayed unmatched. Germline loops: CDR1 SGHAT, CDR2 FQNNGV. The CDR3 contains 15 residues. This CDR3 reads CASSFGTGSSEKLFF. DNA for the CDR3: TGTGCCAGCAGCTTCGGGACAGGGAGTTCTGAAAAACTGTTTTTT.

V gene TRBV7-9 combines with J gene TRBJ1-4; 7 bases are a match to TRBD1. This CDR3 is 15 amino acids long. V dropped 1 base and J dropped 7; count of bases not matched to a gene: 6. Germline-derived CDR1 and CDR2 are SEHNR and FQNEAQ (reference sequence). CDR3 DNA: TGTGCCAGCAGCTTAGAGGGGGCGGGAGGTGAAAAACTGTTTTTT. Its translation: CASSLEGAGGEKLFF.

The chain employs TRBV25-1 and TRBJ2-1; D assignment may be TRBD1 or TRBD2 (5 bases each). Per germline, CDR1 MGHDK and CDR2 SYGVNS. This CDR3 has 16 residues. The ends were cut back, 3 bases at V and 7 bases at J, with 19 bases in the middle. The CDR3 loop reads CASSDTESGKGNEQFF. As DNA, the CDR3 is TGTGCCAGCAGTGACACGGAGTCGGGAAAGGGGAATGAGCAGTTCTTC.

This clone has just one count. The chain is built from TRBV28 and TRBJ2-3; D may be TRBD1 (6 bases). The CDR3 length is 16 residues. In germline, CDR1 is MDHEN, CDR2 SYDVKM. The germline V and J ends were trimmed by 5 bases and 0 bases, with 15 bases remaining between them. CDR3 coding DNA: TGTGCCAGCAGTCCACAGGGTAGACTTAGCACAGATACGCAGTATTTT. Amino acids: CASSPQGRLSTDTQYF.

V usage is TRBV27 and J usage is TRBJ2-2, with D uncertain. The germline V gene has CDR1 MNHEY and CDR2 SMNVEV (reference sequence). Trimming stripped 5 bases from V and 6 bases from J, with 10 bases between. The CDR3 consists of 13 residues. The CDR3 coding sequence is TGTGCCAGCAGTCCTCCCTTCGCCGGGGAGCTGTTTTTT. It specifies CASSPPFAGELFF.

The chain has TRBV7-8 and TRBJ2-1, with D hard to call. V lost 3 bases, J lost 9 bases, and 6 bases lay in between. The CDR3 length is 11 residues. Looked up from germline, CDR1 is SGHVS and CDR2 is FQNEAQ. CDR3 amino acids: CASSLVGEQFF. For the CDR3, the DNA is TGTGCCAGCAGCTTGGTTGGTGAGCAGTTCTTC.

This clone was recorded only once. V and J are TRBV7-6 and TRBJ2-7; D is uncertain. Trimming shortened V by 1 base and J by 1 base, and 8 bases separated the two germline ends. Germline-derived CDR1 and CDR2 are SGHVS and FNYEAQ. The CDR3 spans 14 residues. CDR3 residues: CASSLDTSSYEQYF. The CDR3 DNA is TGTGCCAGCAGCTTAGACACCTCATCCTACGAGCAGTACTTC.

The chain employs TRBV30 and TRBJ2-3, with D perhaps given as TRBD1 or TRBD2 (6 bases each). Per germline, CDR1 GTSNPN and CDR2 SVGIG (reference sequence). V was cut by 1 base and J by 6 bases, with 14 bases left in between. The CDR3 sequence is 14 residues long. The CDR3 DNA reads TGTGCCTGGAGTGCAAGGGGGGCGAGGGATACGCAGTATTTT. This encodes CAWSARGARDTQYF.

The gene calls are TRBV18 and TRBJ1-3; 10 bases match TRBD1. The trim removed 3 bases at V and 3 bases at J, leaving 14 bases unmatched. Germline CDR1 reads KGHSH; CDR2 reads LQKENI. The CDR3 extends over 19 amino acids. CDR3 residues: CASSPLRLMTGGVGNTIYF. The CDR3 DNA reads TGTGCCAGCTCACCGCTAAGATTGATGACAGGGGGCGTTGGAAACACCATATATTTT.

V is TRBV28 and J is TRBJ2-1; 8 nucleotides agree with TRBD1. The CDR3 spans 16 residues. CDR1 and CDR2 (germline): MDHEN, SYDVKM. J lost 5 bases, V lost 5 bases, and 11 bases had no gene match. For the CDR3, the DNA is TGTGCCAGCAGTCCCCGGACAGGGAGAGGAAACAATGAGCAGTTCTTC. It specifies CASSPRTGRGNNEQFF.

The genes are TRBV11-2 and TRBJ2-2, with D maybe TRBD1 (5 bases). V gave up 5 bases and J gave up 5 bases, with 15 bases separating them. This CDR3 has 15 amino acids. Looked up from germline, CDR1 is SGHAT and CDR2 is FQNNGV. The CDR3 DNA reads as TGTGCCAGCAGCGCCGGCCTTAGGGGTACCGGGGAGCTGTTTTTT. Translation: CASSAGLRGTGELFF. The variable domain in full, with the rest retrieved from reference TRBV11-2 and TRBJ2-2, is EAGVAQSPRYKIIEKRQSVAFWCNPISGHATLYWYQQILGQGPKLLIQFQNNGVVDDSQLPKDRFSAERLKGVDSTLKIQPAKLEDSAVYLCASSAGLRGTGELFFGEGSRLTVL.

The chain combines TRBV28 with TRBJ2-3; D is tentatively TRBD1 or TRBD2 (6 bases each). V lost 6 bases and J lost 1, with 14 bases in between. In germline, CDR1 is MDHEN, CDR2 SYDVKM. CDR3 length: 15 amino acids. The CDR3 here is CASSPPGEGTDTQYF. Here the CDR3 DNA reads TGTGCCAGCAGCCCACCAGGGGAGGGCACAGATACGCAGTATTTT.

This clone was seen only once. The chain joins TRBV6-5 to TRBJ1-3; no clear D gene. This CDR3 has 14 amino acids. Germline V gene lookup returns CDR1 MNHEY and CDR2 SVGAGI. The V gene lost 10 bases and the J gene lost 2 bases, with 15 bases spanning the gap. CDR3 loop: CATKTPGPGNTIYF. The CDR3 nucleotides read TGTGCCACGAAAACCCCGGGTCCTGGAAACACCATATATTTT.

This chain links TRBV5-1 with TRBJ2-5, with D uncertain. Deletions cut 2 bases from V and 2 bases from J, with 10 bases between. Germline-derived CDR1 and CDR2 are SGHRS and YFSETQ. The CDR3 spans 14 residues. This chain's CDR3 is CASSLEDFQETQYF. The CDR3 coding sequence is TGCGCCAGCAGCTTAGAGGATTTTCAAGAGACCCAGTACTTC.

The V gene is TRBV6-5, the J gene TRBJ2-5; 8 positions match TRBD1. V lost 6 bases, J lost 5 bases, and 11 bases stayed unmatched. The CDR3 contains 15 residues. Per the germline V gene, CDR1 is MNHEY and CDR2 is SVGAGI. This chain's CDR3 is CASSPGTGRTETQYF. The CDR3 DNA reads TGTGCCAGCAGCCCCGGGACAGGCCGGACGGAGACCCAGTACTTC.

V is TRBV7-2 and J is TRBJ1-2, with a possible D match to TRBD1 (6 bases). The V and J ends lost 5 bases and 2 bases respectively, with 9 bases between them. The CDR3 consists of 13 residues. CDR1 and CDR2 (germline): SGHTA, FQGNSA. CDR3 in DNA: TGTGCCAGCAGCCCGGACAGCAACTATGGCTACACCTTC. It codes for CASSPDSNYGYTF. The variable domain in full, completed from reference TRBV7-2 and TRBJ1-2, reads GAGVSQSPSNKVTEKGKDVELRCDPISGHTALYWYRQSLGQGLEFLIYFQGNSAPDKSGLPSDRFSAERTGGSVSTLTIQRTQQEDSAVYLCASSPDSNYGYTFGSGTRLTVV.

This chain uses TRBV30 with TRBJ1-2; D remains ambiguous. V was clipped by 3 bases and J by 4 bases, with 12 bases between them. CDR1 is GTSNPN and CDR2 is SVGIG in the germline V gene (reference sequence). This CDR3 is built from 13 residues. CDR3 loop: CAWSYRRLYGYTF. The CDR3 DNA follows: TGTGCCTGGAGCTACCGGCGCCTCTATGGCTACACCTTC.